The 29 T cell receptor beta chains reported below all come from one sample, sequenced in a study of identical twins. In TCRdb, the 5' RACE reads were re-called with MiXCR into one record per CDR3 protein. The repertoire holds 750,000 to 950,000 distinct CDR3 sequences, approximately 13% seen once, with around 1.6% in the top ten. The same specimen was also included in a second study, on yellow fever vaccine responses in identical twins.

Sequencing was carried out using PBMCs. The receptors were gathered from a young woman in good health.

CDR3: CSVRALAGAETQYF. CDR3 in DNA: TGCAGCGTTCGGGCGCTAGCGGGTGCAGAGACCCAGTACTTC. V and J are TRBV29-1 and TRBJ2-5; 8 bases agree with TRBD2. V trimming: 5 bases; J trimming: 4 bases; junction bases outside the gene matches: 9. The CDR3 is made up of 14 amino acids. Germline CDR1 reads SQVTM; CDR2 reads ANQGSEA. Drawing the rest from reference TRBV29-1 and TRBJ2-5, the complete variable domain is SAVISQKPSRDICQRGTSLTIQCQVDSQVTMMFWYRQQPGQSLTLIATANQGSEATYESGFVIDKFPISRPNLTFSTLTVSNMSPEDSSIYLCSVRALAGAETQYFGPGTRLLVL.

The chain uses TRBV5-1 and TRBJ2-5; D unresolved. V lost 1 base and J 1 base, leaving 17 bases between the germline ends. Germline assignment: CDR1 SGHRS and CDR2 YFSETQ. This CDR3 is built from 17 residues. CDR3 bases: TGCGCCAGCAGCTTGTCAGGCCTTCAGGCTGTCCAAGAGACCCAGTACTTC. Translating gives CASSLSGLQAVQETQYF.

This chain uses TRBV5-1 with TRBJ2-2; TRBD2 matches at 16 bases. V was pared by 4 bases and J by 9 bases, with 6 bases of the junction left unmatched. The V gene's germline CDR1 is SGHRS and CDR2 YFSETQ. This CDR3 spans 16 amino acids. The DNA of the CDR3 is TGCGCCAGCAGCCCGGGACTAGCGGGGGGGCTCCGGGAGCTGTTTTTT. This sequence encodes CASSPGLAGGLRELFF.

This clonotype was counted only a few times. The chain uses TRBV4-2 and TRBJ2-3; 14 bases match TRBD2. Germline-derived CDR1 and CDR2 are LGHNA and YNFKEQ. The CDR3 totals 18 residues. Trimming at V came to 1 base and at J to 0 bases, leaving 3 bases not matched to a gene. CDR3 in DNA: TGTGCCAGCAGCCAAGGACTAGCGGGAGGGCCCAGCACAGATACGCAGTATTTT. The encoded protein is CASSQGLAGGPSTDTQYF.

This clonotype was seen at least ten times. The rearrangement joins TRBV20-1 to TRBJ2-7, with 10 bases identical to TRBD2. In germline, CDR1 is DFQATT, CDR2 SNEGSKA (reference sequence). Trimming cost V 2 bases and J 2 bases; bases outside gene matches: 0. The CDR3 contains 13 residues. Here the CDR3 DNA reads TGCAGTGCTAGAACTAGCGGGGCCTACGAGCAGTACTTC. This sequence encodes CSARTSGAYEQYF.

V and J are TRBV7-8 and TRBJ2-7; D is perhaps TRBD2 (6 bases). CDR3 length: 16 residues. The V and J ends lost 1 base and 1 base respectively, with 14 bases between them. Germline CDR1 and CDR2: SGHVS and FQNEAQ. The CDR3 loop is CASSLGPLAQSYEQYV. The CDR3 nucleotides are TGTGCCAGCAGCTTAGGGCCCCTAGCGCAATCCTACGAGCAGTACGTC.

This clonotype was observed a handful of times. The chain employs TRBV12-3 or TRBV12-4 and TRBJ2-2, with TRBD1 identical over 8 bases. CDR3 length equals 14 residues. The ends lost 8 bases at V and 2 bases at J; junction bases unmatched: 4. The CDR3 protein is CASGPGGNTGELFF. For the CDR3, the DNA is TGTGCCAGCGGCCCAGGGGGCAACACCGGGGAGCTGTTTTTT.

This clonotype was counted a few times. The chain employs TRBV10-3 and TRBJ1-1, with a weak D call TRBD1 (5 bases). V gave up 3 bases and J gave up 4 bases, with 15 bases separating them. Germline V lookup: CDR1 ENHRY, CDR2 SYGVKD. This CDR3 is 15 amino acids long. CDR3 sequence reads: CAISEKGREGTEAFF. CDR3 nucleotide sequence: TGTGCCATCAGTGAAAAGGGCAGGGAGGGCACTGAAGCTTTCTTT.

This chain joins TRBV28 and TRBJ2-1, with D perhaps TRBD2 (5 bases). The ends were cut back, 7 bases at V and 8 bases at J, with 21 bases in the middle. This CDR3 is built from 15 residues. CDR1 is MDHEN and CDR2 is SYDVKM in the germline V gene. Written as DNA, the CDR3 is TGTGCCAGCACGGACTCACGCAGGCAGTGGGATGAGCAGTTCTTC. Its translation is CASTDSRRQWDEQFF.

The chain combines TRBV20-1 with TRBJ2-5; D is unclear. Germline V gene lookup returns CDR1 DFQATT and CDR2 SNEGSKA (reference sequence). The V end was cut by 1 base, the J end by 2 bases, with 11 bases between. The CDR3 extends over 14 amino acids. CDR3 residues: CSARGPHHQETQYF. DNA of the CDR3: TGCAGTGCTAGAGGACCGCACCATCAAGAGACCCAGTACTTC.

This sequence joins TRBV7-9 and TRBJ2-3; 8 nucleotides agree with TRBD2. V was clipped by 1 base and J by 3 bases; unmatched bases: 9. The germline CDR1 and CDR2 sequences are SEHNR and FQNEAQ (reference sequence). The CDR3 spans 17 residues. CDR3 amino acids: CASSLVKAGERTDTQYF. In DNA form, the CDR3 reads TGTGCCAGCAGCTTAGTAAAAGCGGGAGAGAGGACAGATACGCAGTATTTT. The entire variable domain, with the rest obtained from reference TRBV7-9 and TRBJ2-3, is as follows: DTGVSQNPRHKITKRGQNVTFRCDPISEHNRLYWYRQTLGQGPEFLTYFQNEAQLEKSRLLSDRFSAERPKGSFSTLEIQRTEQGDSAMYLCASSLVKAGERTDTQYFGPGTRLTVL.

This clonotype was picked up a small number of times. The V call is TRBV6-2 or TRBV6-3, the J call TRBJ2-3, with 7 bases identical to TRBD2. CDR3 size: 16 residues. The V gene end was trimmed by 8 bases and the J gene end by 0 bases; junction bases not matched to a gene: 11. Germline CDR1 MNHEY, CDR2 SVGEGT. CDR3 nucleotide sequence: TGTGCCAGCGGCCAGGCTAGCGGAACTAGCACAGATACGCAGTATTTT. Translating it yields CASGQASGTSTDTQYF.

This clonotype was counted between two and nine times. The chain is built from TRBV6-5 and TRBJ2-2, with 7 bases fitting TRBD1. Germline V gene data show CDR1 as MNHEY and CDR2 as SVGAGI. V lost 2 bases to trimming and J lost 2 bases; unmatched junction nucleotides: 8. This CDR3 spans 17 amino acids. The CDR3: CASSYRPDRSNTGELFF. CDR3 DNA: TGTGCCAGCAGTTACCGCCCGGACAGGAGCAACACCGGGGAGCTGTTTTTT.

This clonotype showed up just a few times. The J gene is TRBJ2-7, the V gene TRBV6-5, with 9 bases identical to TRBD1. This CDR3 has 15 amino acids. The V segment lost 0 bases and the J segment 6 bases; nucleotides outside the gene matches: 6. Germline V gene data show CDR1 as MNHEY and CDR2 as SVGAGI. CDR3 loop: CASSYSGTGTGEQYV. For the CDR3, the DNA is TGTGCCAGCAGTTACTCTGGGACAGGGACGGGCGAGCAGTACGTC.

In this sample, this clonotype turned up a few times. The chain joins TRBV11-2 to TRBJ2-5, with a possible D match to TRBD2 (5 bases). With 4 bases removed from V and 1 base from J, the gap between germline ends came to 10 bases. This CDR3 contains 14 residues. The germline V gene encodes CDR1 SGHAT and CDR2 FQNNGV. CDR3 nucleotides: TGTGCCAGCAGCTCCCGACGGGGCCAAGAGACCCAGTACTTC. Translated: CASSSRRGQETQYF.

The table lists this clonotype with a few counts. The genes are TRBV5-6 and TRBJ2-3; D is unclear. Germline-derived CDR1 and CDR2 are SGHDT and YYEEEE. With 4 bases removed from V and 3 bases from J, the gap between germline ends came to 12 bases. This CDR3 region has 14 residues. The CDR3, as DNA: TGTGCCAGCAGCCCCGGGCCTGAAACAGATACGCAGTATTTT. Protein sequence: CASSPGPETDTQYF.

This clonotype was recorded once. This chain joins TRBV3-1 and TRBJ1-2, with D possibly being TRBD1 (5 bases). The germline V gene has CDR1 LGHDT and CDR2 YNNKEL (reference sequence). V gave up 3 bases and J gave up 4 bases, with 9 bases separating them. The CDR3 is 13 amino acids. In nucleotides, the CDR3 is TGTGCCAGCAGCCACGGGGGTGTCTATGGCTACACCTTC. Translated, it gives CASSHGGVYGYTF.

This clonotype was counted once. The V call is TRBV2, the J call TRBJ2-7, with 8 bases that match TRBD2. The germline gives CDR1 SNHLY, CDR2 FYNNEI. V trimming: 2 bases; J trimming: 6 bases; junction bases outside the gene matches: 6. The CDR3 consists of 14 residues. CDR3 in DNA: TGTGCCAGCAGTGAAAACGGGAGGGCCGGCGAGCAGTACTTC. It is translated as CASSENGRAGEQYF.

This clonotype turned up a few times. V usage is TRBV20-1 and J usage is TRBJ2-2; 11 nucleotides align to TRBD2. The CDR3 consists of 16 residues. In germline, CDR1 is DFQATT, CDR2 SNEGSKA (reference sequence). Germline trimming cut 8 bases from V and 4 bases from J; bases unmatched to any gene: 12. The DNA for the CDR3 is TGCAGTCCTTCTCGATCTAGCGGGGGGCGCACCGGGGAGCTGTTTTTT. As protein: CSPSRSSGGRTGELFF.

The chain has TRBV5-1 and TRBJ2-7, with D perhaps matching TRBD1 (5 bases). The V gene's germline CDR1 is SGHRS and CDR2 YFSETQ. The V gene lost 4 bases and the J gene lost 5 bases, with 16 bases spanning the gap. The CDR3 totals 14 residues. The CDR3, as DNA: TGCGCCAGCAGCCCCTTAAGATGGGGCGACGAGCAGTACTTC. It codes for CASSPLRWGDEQYF.

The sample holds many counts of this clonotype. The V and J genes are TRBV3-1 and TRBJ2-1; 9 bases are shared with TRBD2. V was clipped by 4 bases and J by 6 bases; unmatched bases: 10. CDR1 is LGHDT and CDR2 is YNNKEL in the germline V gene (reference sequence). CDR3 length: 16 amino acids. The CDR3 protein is CASSLSGLAGSNEQFF. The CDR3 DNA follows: TGTGCCAGCAGCCTCAGTGGGCTAGCGGGGAGCAATGAGCAGTTCTTC.

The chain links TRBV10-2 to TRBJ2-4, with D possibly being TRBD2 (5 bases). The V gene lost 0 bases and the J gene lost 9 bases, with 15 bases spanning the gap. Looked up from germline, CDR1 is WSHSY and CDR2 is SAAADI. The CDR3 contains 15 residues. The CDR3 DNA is TGCGCCAGCAGTGAGTCCCACCGGGGTGATGGCATTCAGTACTTC. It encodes CASSESHRGDGIQYF.

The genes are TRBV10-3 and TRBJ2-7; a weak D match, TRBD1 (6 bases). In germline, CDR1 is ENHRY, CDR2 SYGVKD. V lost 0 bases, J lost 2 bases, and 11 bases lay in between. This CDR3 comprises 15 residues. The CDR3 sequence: CAISESRAGAYEQYF. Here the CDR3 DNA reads TGTGCCATCAGTGAGTCGAGGGCAGGGGCCTACGAGCAGTACTTC.

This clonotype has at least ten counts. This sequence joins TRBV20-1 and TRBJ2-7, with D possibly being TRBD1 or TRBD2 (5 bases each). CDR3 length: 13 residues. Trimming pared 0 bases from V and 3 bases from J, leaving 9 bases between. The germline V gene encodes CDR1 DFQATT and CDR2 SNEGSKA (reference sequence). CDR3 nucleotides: TGCAGTGCTAGAGAGTTGGGACGCTACGAGCAGTACGTC. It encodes CSARELGRYEQYV.

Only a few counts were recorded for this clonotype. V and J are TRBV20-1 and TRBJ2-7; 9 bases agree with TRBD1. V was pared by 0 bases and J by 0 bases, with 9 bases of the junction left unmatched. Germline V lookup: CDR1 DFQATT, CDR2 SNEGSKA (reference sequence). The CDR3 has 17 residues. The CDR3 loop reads CSARDRLRQGGSYEQYF. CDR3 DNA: TGCAGTGCTAGAGATCGTTTGAGACAGGGGGGCTCCTACGAGCAGTACTTC.

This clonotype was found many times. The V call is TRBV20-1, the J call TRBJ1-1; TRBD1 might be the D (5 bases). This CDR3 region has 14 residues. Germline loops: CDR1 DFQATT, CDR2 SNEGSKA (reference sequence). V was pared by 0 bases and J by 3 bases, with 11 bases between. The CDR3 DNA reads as TGCAGTGCTAGAGACGGCCGGGGGGACACTGAAGCTTTCTTT. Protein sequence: CSARDGRGDTEAFF.

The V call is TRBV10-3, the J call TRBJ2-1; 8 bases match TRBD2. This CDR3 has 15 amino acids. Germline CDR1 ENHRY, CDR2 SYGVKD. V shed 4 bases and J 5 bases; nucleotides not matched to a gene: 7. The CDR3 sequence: CAISVGAGDHNEQFF. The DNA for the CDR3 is TGTGCCATCAGTGTGGGAGCGGGAGACCACAATGAGCAGTTCTTC.

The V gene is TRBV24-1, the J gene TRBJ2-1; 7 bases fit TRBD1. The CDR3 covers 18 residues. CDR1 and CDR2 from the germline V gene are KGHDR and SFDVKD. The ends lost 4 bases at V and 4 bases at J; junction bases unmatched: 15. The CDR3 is CATSDSLGSRGTYNEQFF. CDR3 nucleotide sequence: TGTGCCACCAGTGACTCCCTGGGGAGCAGGGGGACGTACAATGAGCAGTTCTTC.

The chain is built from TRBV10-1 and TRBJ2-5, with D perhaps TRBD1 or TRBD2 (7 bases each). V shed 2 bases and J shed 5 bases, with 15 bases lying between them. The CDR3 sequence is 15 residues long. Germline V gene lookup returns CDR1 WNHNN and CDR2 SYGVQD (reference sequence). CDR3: CASSEVRGGTETQYF. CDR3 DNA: TGCGCCAGCAGTGAGGTCAGGGGGGGCACGGAGACCCAGTACTTC.